Listed below are T cell receptor beta chains from one sample, sequenced in a study of OX40 agonist ivuxolimab in advanced cancers. Libraries were prepared by immunoSEQ multiplex PCR; TCRdb keeps only in-frame clonotypes and omits some of them. This sample yields 95,000 to 120,000 clones, of which 91% are seen a single time; roughly 0.66% belongs to the top ten. This specimen consisted of CD4+ or CD8+ T cells sorted from blood, obtained in a trial of the OX40 agonist ivuxolimab. Receptors were obtained from an adult with an advanced solid tumor such as melanoma, head and neck, liver or kidney cancer. Both conserved end residues are part of each CDR3. Fields, in order: D gene, J gene, clone size, V gene, CDR3 protein, CDR3 DNA. The D gene is left open where the match is weak. Some rows mark clone size as missing; the rest say once, few, many or name a class of expanded clone.

d_gene: .; j_gene: TRBJ1-1; abundance: .; v_gene: TRBV5-6; CDR3aa: CASSLAARGTEAFF; CDR3nt: TGTGCCAGCAGCTTGGCGGCCAGGGGCACTGAAGCTTTCTTT
d_gene: TRBD1; j_gene: TRBJ2-7; abundance: .; v_gene: TRBV18; CDR3aa: CASSSRQGEDEQYF; CDR3nt: TGTGCCAGCTCATCACGACAGGGGGAAGACGAGCAGTACTTC
d_gene: .; j_gene: TRBJ2-7; abundance: .; v_gene: TRBV5-4; CDR3aa: CASSLQPSSYEQYF; CDR3nt: TGTGCCAGCAGCCTCCAGCCATCCTCCTACGAGCAGTACTTC
d_gene: .; j_gene: TRBJ2-3; abundance: .; v_gene: TRBV9; CDR3aa: CASSPAHRDTQYF; CDR3nt: TGTGCCAGCAGCCCCGCCCACAGAGATACGCAGTATTTT
d_gene: TRBD1; j_gene: TRBJ1-2; abundance: .; v_gene: TRBV18; CDR3aa: CASSPGTGSYGYTF; CDR3nt: TGTGCCAGCTCACCCGGGACAGGGTCCTATGGCTACACCTTC
d_gene: TRBD2; j_gene: TRBJ2-5; abundance: .; v_gene: TRBV4-2; CDR3aa: CASSPLAGEETQYF; CDR3nt: TGTGCCAGCAGCCCACTAGCGGGAGAAGAGACCCAGTACTTC
d_gene: TRBD2; j_gene: TRBJ2-7; abundance: few; v_gene: TRBV6-5; CDR3aa: CASSYSYEGGTYEQYF; CDR3nt: TGTGCCAGCAGTTACTCTTACGAGGGAGGGACCTACGAGCAGTACTTC
d_gene: TRBD1; j_gene: TRBJ1-2; abundance: .; v_gene: TRBV29-1; CDR3aa: CSVESDRGFSRNYGYTF; CDR3nt: TGCAGCGTTGAAAGTGACAGGGGTTTCTCCCGGAACTATGGCTACACCTTC
d_gene: .; j_gene: TRBJ2-1; abundance: .; v_gene: TRBV5-1; CDR3aa: CASSFSYNEQFF; CDR3nt: TGCGCCAGCAGCTTCTCCTACAATGAGCAGTTCTTC
d_gene: .; j_gene: TRBJ1-1; abundance: once; v_gene: TRBV11-3; CDR3aa: CASSLVQQDPTEAFF; CDR3nt: TGTGCCAGCAGCTTAGTTCAGCAGGACCCGACTGAAGCTTTCTTT
d_gene: .; j_gene: TRBJ2-7; abundance: .; v_gene: TRBV2; CDR3aa: CASSDAEWAYEQYF; CDR3nt: TGTGCCAGCAGTGATGCAGAATGGGCCTACGAGCAGTACTTC
d_gene: TRBD2; j_gene: TRBJ2-7; abundance: .; v_gene: TRBV5-1; CDR3aa: CASSLGASGSYEQYF; CDR3nt: TGCGCCAGCAGCTTGGGGGCTAGCGGGAGTTACGAGCAGTACTTC
d_gene: .; j_gene: TRBJ2-2; abundance: .; v_gene: TRBV6-5; CDR3aa: CASSTARGSGELFF; CDR3nt: TGTGCCAGCAGTACCGCTCGTGGTTCCGGGGAGCTGTTTTTT
d_gene: .; j_gene: TRBJ1-6; abundance: .; v_gene: TRBV6-4; CDR3aa: CASSDSPGNSPLHF; CDR3nt: TGTGCCAGCAGTGACTCACCAGGGAATTCACCCCTCCACTTT
d_gene: .; j_gene: TRBJ2-5; abundance: .; v_gene: TRBV19; CDR3aa: CASSIGLGTQYF; CDR3nt: TGTGCCAGTAGTATCGGGTTAGGGACCCAGTACTTC
d_gene: .; j_gene: TRBJ1-1; abundance: .; v_gene: TRBV5-6; CDR3aa: CASTVVGRNTEAFF; CDR3nt: TGTGCCAGCACCGTGGTGGGGAGGAACACTGAAGCTTTCTTT
d_gene: TRBD1; j_gene: TRBJ2-3; abundance: .; v_gene: TRBV5-1; CDR3aa: CANSRDGTGSDTQYF; CDR3nt: TGCGCCAACAGCCGCGACGGGACAGGGTCAGATACGCAGTATTTT
d_gene: .; j_gene: TRBJ2-1; abundance: .; v_gene: TRBV7-3; CDR3aa: CASSLVETAYNEQFF; CDR3nt: TGTGCCAGCAGCTTAGTGGAGACAGCCTACAATGAGCAGTTCTTC
d_gene: .; j_gene: TRBJ1-6; abundance: .; v_gene: TRBV14; CDR3aa: CASSQGVGSPLHF; CDR3nt: TGTGCCAGCAGCCAAGGGGTAGGTTCACCCCTCCACTTT
d_gene: .; j_gene: TRBJ1-1; abundance: .; v_gene: TRBV15; CDR3aa: CATTSLWGGMNTEAFF; CDR3nt: TGTGCCACCACCTCCCTGTGGGGGGGGATGAACACTGAAGCTTTCTTT
d_gene: .; j_gene: TRBJ2-7; abundance: .; v_gene: TRBV19; CDR3aa: CASSISSGPGYEQYF; CDR3nt: TGTGCCAGTAGTATATCCAGCGGGCCAGGCTACGAGCAGTACTTC
d_gene: TRBD2; j_gene: TRBJ2-2; abundance: .; v_gene: TRBV6-1; CDR3aa: CASYTSGRWGGELFF; CDR3nt: TGTGCCAGCTATACTAGCGGGAGGTGGGGCGGGGAGCTGTTTTTT
d_gene: TRBD1; j_gene: TRBJ1-1; abundance: .; v_gene: TRBV19; CDR3aa: CASSMGDRLNTEAFF; CDR3nt: TGTGCCAGTAGTATGGGGGACAGGTTGAACACTGAAGCTTTCTTT
d_gene: .; j_gene: TRBJ2-1; abundance: .; v_gene: TRBV10-3; CDR3aa: CAISESENSWFEFF; CDR3nt: TGTGCCATCAGTGAGTCTGAGAATAGCTGGTTTGAGTTCTTC
d_gene: TRBD2; j_gene: TRBJ2-3; abundance: once; v_gene: TRBV7-8; CDR3aa: CASSLAGLAGVVDTQYF; CDR3nt: TGTGCCAGCAGCTTAGCGGGACTAGCGGGGGTCGTGGATACGCAGTATTTT
d_gene: .; j_gene: TRBJ2-7; abundance: once; v_gene: TRBV14; CDR3aa: CASSQKLLGVTAQYF; CDR3nt: TGTGCCAGCAGCCAAAAACTTCTGGGCGTTACGGCGCAGTACTTC
d_gene: .; j_gene: TRBJ2-7; abundance: .; v_gene: TRBV7-8; CDR3aa: CASSSGRVTYEQYF; CDR3nt: TGTGCCAGCAGCTCCGGGCGAGTAACCTACGAGCAGTACTTC
d_gene: TRBD1; j_gene: TRBJ2-4; abundance: .; v_gene: TRBV2; CDR3aa: CASRGTGDGNIQYF; CDR3nt: TGTGCCAGCAGGGGGACAGGGGACGGAAACATTCAGTACTTC
d_gene: .; j_gene: TRBJ2-7; abundance: .; v_gene: TRBV19; CDR3aa: CAAGNYEQYF; CDR3nt: TGTGCCGCCGGAAATTACGAGCAGTACTTC
d_gene: .; j_gene: TRBJ1-1; abundance: .; v_gene: TRBV19; CDR3aa: CASSPQGFTEAFF; CDR3nt: TGTGCCAGCAGTCCCCAGGGGTTCACTGAAGCTTTCTTT
d_gene: .; j_gene: TRBJ2-2; abundance: .; v_gene: TRBV5-4; CDR3aa: CASSLPLDRSTGELFF; CDR3nt: TGTGCCAGCAGCTTACCCCTAGACAGGTCCACCGGGGAGCTGTTTTTT
d_gene: TRBD1; j_gene: TRBJ1-3; abundance: .; v_gene: TRBV30; CDR3aa: CAWSLDRGGFGNTIYF; CDR3nt: TGTGCCTGGAGTCTTGACAGGGGAGGATTTGGAAACACCATATATTTT
d_gene: TRBD1; j_gene: TRBJ2-1; abundance: .; v_gene: TRBV7-9; CDR3aa: CASSLRAQGDEQFF; CDR3nt: TGTGCCAGCAGCCTCCGGGCCCAGGGGGATGAGCAGTTCTTC
d_gene: .; j_gene: TRBJ2-7; abundance: .; v_gene: TRBV9; CDR3aa: CASSVQPGWSYEQYF; CDR3nt: TGTGCCAGCAGCGTTCAACCCGGGTGGTCCTACGAGCAGTACTTC
d_gene: TRBD2; j_gene: TRBJ2-7; abundance: .; v_gene: TRBV10-3; CDR3aa: CASGRAGYEQYF; CDR3nt: TGTGCCAGCGGGAGGGCCGGGTACGAGCAGTACTTC
d_gene: .; j_gene: TRBJ1-2; abundance: .; v_gene: TRBV4-1; CDR3aa: CASSQESGLASGGTYGYTF; CDR3nt: TGCGCCAGCAGCCAAGAGTCGGGACTCGCATCGGGAGGAACATATGGCTACACCTTC
d_gene: .; j_gene: TRBJ2-7; abundance: .; v_gene: TRBV19; CDR3aa: CASSSNYEQYF; CDR3nt: TGTGCCAGTAGTAGCAATTACGAGCAGTACTTC
d_gene: .; j_gene: TRBJ1-2; abundance: few; v_gene: TRBV5-6; CDR3aa: CASSLKGDYGYTF; CDR3nt: TGTGCCAGCAGCCTGAAGGGGGACTATGGCTACACCTTC
d_gene: TRBD1; j_gene: TRBJ2-2; abundance: .; v_gene: TRBV5-1; CDR3aa: CASSPGTGNTGELFF; CDR3nt: TGCGCCAGCAGCCCTGGGACAGGGAATACCGGGGAGCTGTTTTTT
d_gene: .; j_gene: TRBJ2-1; abundance: .; v_gene: TRBV5-8; CDR3aa: CASSLHIEQFF; CDR3nt: TGTGCCAGCAGCTTGCATATTGAGCAGTTCTTC
d_gene: .; j_gene: TRBJ1-5; abundance: .; v_gene: TRBV6-5; CDR3aa: CASTPPGDNQPQHF; CDR3nt: TGTGCCAGCACCCCCCCCGGGGACAATCAGCCCCAGCATTTT
d_gene: .; j_gene: TRBJ1-5; abundance: .; v_gene: TRBV5-4; CDR3aa: CASSLGGQVRQPQHF; CDR3nt: TGTGCCAGCAGCTTGGGCGGGCAGGTGCGACAGCCCCAGCATTTT
d_gene: .; j_gene: TRBJ1-4; abundance: .; v_gene: TRBV30; CDR3aa: CAWSGGSTNEKLFF; CDR3nt: TGTGCCTGGAGTGGAGGGTCGACTAATGAAAAACTGTTTTTT
d_gene: .; j_gene: TRBJ2-5; abundance: .; v_gene: TRBV10-1; CDR3aa: CASSGGEGLGETQYF; CDR3nt: TGCGCCAGCAGTGGGGGAGAAGGACTGGGGGAGACCCAGTACTTC
d_gene: .; j_gene: TRBJ1-1; abundance: .; v_gene: TRBV5-1; CDR3aa: CATPGEPNTEAFF; CDR3nt: TGCGCCACCCCTGGGGAACCGAACACTGAAGCTTTCTTT
d_gene: .; j_gene: TRBJ1-3; abundance: .; v_gene: TRBV9; CDR3aa: CASSPGGNTIYF; CDR3nt: TGTGCCAGCAGTCCGGGTGGAAACACCATATATTTT
d_gene: .; j_gene: TRBJ2-2; abundance: .; v_gene: TRBV6-4; CDR3aa: CASSLRGAGELFF; CDR3nt: TGTGCCAGCAGTCTCCGGGGTGCCGGGGAGCTGTTTTTT
d_gene: .; j_gene: TRBJ2-7; abundance: .; v_gene: TRBV13; CDR3aa: CASRQGSVSEQYF; CDR3nt: TGTGCCAGCAGGCAGGGGAGCGTAAGCGAGCAGTACTTC
d_gene: TRBD1; j_gene: TRBJ1-1; abundance: once; v_gene: TRBV27; CDR3aa: CASSRQGTQEAFF; CDR3nt: TGTGCCAGCAGTAGACAGGGGACGCAGGAGGCTTTCTTT
d_gene: .; j_gene: TRBJ1-6; abundance: .; v_gene: TRBV6-4; CDR3aa: CASRMGPYNSPLHF; CDR3nt: TGTGCCAGCAGGATGGGACCCTATAATTCACCCCTCCACTTT
d_gene: .; j_gene: TRBJ2-7; abundance: .; v_gene: TRBV7-4; CDR3aa: CAPIALLGEQYF; CDR3nt: TGTGCCCCCATCGCGCTTCTTGGCGAGCAGTACTTC
d_gene: .; j_gene: TRBJ1-2; abundance: .; v_gene: TRBV10-3; CDR3aa: CAISPVGKDNYGYTF; CDR3nt: TGTGCCATCAGCCCTGTTGGGAAGGATAACTATGGCTACACCTTC
d_gene: .; j_gene: TRBJ2-1; abundance: .; v_gene: TRBV7-2; CDR3aa: CASSRQADSYNEQFF; CDR3nt: TGTGCCAGCAGCCGACAGGCCGACTCCTACAATGAGCAGTTCTTC
d_gene: .; j_gene: TRBJ2-3; abundance: .; v_gene: TRBV6-6; CDR3aa: CASSYDGDTQYF; CDR3nt: TGTGCCAGCAGTTATGATGGGGATACGCAGTATTTT
d_gene: TRBD1; j_gene: TRBJ1-1; abundance: .; v_gene: TRBV11-2; CDR3aa: CASSLTGGGTEAFF; CDR3nt: TGTGCCAGCAGCCTTACAGGGGGAGGGACTGAAGCTTTCTTT
d_gene: .; j_gene: TRBJ1-1; abundance: .; v_gene: TRBV6-5; CDR3aa: CASSLRGLTEAFF; CDR3nt: TGTGCCAGCAGTCTCAGGGGTCTCACTGAAGCTTTCTTT
d_gene: TRBD1; j_gene: TRBJ1-5; abundance: .; v_gene: TRBV19; CDR3aa: CASTPRPGQGRNQPQHF; CDR3nt: TGTGCCAGTACCCCCAGGCCGGGACAGGGGAGAAATCAGCCCCAGCATTTT
d_gene: .; j_gene: TRBJ2-1; abundance: .; v_gene: TRBV4-2; CDR3aa: CASSQDPDEQFF; CDR3nt: TGTGCCAGCAGCCAGGACCCCGATGAGCAGTTCTTC
d_gene: TRBD2; j_gene: TRBJ2-3; abundance: .; v_gene: TRBV2; CDR3aa: CASSGLAGGDTQYF; CDR3nt: TGTGCCAGTTCAGGACTAGCGGGGGGAGATACGCAGTATTTT